The text below deals with one TCR beta chain. The entry originates in a study of shared T cell receptors in the human thymus. J lost 5 bases, V lost 7 bases, and 8 bases had no gene match. The germline V gene has CDR1 SGHDT and CDR2 YYEEEE. The CDR3 loop spans 14 amino acids. The data were produced by immunoSEQ multiplex PCR, yet TCRdb's version contains in-frame clones alone and is incomplete. The sample lists roughly 560,000 clones; 75% to 80% were seen once. This sample also appeared in a second study, on human thymus T cells.

The sequencing sample was made of thymocytes. This chain joins TRBV5-6 and TRBJ2-5, with 10 positions matching TRBD1. The TCR sequence derives from a boy under two years old with a congenital heart defect. The CDR3 reads CASCRDRGEETQYF. The CDR3 DNA reads as TGTGCCAGCTGCCGGGACAGGGGAGAGGAGACCCAGTACTTC.